The clone carrying this TCR beta chain was detected ten times or more. Its target is not known. Time point of the sample: patch test 2, 6 weeks after DPC sensitization. Indicated treatment: therapeutic diphenylcyclopropenone sensitization with weekly scalp DPC. The sample comes from a study of human T cells and chemical hapten exposure. Overall study: Researchers reported sensitizing an approximately 2 cm by approximately 2 cm upper inner arm skin site with 2% DPC.

Trimming pared 7 bases from V and 8 bases from J, leaving 17 bases between. CDR1 is SEHNR and CDR2 is FQNEAQ in the germline V gene (reference sequence). This CDR3 has 13 residues. The library tagged individual cDNA molecules with unique molecular identifiers. In the authors' workflow: Sample TCR totals centred on a median of approximately 95,000, ranging 23,224 to 690,600. TCRdb reprocessed the RACE reads via MiXCR and lists one record per CDR3 protein. V and J calls and clone size were set by TCRdb, not the authors. Counted here are a few hundred thousand distinct CDR3 sequences, nearly 6.5% occurring once; the ten biggest clones make up 4.5% to 6%. Study-wide points: Higher patch test scores went with higher counts of PT1 expanded TCRs.

The V call is TRBV7-9, the J call TRBJ1-2, with D maybe TRBD1 (5 bases). The TCR comes from a woman aged 18 to 35 with alopecia areata. Some clones in this sample may be carry-over from other donors' samples. Sequenced material: whole blood, taken in connection with sensitization to the hapten diphenylcyclopropenone (DPC). As DNA, the CDR3 is TGTGCCAGCACCACTCCCCCGGGGGGGGGCTACACCTTC. This sequence encodes CASTTPPGGGYTF.